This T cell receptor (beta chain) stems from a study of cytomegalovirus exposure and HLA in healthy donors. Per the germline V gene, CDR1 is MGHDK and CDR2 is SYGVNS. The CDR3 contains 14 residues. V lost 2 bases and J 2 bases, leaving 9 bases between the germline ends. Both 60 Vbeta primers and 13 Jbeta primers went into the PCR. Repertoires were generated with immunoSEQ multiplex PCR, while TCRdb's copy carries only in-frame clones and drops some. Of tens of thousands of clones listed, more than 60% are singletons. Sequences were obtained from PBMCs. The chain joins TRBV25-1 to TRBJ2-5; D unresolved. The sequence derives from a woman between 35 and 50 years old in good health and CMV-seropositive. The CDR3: CASSEPYGQETQYF. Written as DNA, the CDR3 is TGTGCCAGCAGTGAACCCTATGGTCAAGAGACCCAGTACTTC.